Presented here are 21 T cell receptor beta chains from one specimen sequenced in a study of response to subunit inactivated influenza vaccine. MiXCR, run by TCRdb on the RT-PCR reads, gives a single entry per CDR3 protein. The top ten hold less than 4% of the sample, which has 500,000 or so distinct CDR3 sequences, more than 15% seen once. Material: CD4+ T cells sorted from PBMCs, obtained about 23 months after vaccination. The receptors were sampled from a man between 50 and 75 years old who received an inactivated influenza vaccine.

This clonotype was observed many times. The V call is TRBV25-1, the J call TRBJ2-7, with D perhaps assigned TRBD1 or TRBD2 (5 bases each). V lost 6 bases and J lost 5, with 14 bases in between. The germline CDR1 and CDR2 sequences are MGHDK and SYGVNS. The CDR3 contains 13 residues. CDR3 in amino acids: CASRGQTTDEQYF. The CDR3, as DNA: TGTGCCAGCAGGGGGCAGACTACCGACGAGCAGTACTTC.

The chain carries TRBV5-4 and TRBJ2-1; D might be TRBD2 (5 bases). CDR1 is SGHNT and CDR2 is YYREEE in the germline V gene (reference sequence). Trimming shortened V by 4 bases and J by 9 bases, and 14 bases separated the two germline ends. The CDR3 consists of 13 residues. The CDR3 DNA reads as TGTGCCAGCAGCCAACTTACACTAGGTGAGCAGTTCTTC. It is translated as CASSQLTLGEQFF.

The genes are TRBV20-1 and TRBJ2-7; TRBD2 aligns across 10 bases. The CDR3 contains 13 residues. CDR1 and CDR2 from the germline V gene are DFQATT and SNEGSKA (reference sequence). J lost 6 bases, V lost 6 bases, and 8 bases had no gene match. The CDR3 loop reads CSADLAGASEQYF. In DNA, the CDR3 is TGCAGTGCCGACCTAGCGGGAGCTTCCGAGCAGTACTTC.

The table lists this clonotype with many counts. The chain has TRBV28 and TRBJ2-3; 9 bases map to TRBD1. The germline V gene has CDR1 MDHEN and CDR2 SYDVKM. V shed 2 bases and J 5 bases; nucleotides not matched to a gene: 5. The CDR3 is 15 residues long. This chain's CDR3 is CASSLNTGGVDTQYF. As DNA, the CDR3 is TGTGCCAGCAGTTTAAACACAGGGGGCGTAGATACGCAGTATTTT.

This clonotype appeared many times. The CDR3 region has the DNA TGCGCCAGCAGCGGTGCCGGGGACAGGGGGCTCGGCACCGGGGAGCTGTTTTTT. This sequence encodes CASSGAGDRGLGTGELFF. The chain is built from TRBV4-3 and TRBJ2-2; 12 nucleotides line up with TRBD1. Germline CDR1 and CDR2: LGHNA and YSLEER. V shed 5 bases and J 4 bases; nucleotides not matched to a gene: 11. The CDR3 contains 18 residues.

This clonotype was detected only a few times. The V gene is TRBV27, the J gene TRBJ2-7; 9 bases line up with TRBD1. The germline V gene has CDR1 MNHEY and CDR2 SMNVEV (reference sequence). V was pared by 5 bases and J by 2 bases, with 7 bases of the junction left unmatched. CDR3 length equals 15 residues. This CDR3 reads CASSSRDRVPYEQYF. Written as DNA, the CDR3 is TGTGCCAGCAGTAGCCGGGACAGGGTTCCCTACGAGCAGTACTTC.

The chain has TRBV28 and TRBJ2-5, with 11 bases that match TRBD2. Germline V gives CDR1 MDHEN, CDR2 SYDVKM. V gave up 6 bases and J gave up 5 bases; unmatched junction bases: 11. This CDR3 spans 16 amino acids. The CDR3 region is CASSKRLAGFVETQYF. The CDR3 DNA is TGTGCCAGCAGCAAAAGACTAGCGGGATTTGTCGAGACCCAGTACTTC.

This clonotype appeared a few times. CDR3 sequence: CAIAAGKSGANVLTF. The CDR3 DNA follows: TGTGCCATCGCCGCAGGGAAATCGGGGGCCAACGTCCTGACTTTC. This chain uses TRBV10-3 with TRBJ2-6, with TRBD1 as a possible D gene (5 bases). The CDR3 runs to 15 residues. Per the germline V gene, CDR1 is ENHRY and CDR2 is SYGVKD. V gave up 8 bases and J gave up 4 bases, with 15 bases separating them.

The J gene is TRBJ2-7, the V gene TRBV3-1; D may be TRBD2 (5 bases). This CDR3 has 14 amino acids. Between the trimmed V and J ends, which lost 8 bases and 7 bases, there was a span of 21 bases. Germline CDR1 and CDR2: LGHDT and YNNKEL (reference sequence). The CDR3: CASAPSPGSREQYF. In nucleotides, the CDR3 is TGTGCCAGCGCCCCCTCCCCGGGGTCGAGGGAGCAGTACTTC.

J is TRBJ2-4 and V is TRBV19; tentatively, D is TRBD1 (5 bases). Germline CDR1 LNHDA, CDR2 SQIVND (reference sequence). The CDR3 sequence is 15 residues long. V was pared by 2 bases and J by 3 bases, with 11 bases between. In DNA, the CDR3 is TGTGCCAGTAGTATAAACTGGCAGGGCAAAAACATTCAGTACTTC. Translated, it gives CASSINWQGKNIQYF. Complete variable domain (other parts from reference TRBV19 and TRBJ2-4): DGGITQSPKYLFRKEGQNVTLSCEQNLNHDAMYWYRQDPGQGLRLIYYSQIVNDFQKGDIAEGYSVSREKKESFPLTVTSAQKNPTAFYLCASSINWQGKNIQYFGAGTRLSVL.

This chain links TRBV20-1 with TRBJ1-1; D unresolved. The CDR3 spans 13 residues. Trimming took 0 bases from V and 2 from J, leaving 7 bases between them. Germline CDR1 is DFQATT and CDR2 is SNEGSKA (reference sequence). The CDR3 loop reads CSARDAVNTEAFF. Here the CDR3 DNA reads TGCAGTGCTAGAGATGCGGTTAACACTGAAGCTTTCTTT.

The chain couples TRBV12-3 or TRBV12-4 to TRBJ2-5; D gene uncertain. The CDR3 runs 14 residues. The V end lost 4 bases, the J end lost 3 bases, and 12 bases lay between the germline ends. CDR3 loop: CASSSRPAKETQYF. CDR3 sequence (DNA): TGTGCCAGCAGTTCCCGCCCGGCGAAAGAGACCCAGTACTTC.

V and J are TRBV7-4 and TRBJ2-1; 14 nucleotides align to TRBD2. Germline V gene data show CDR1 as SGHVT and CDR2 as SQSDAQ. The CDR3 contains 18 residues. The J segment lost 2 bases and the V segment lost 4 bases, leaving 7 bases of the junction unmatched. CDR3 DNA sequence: TGTGCCAGCAGCTCACGAGGACTAGCGGGGGGACCCTACAATGAGCAGTTCTTC. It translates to CASSSRGLAGGPYNEQFF.

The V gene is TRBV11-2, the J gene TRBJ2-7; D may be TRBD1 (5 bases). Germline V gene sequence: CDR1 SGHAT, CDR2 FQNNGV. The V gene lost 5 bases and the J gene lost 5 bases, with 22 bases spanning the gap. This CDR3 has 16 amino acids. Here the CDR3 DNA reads TGTGCCAGCAGCCCCAATGCTGGACACTCATCCCACGAGCAGTACTTC. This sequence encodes CASSPNAGHSSHEQYF. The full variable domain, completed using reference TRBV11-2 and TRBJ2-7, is EAGVAQSPRYKIIEKRQSVAFWCNPISGHATLYWYQQILGQGPKLLIQFQNNGVVDDSQLPKDRFSAERLKGVDSTLKIQPAKLEDSAVYLCASSPNAGHSSHEQYFGPGTRLTVT.

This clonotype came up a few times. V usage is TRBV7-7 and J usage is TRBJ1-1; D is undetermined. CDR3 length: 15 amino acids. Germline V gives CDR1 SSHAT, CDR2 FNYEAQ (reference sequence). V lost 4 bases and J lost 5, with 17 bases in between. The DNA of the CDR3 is TGTGCCAGCAGCTCCCGGACGTACGAGGGAACTGAAGCTTTCTTT. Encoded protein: CASSSRTYEGTEAFF.

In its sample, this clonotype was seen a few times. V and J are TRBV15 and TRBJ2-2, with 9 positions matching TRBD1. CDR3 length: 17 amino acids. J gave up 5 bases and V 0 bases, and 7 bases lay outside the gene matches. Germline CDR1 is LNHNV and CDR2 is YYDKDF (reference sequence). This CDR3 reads CATSRDRTGGRTGELFF. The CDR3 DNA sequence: TGTGCCACCAGCAGAGATCGAACAGGGGGCCGAACCGGGGAGCTGTTTTTT. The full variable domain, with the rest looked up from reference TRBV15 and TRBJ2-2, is DAMVIQNPRYQVTQFGKPVTLSCSQTLNHNVMYWYQQKSSQAPKLLFHYYDKDFNNEADTPDNFQSRRPNTSFCFLDIRSPGLGDTAMYLCATSRDRTGGRTGELFFGEGSRLTVL.

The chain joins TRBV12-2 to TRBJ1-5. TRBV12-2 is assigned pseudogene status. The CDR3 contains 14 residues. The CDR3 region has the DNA TGTGCAAGTCGCTTGGATATTAGCAATCAGCCCCAGCATTTT. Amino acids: CASRLDISNQPQHF.

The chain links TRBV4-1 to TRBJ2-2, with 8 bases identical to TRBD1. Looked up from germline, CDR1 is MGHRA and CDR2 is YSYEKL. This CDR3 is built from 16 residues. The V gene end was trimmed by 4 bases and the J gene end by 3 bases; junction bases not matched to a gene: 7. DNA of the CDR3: TGCGCCAGCAGCCTGACAGGCAGGGGGCACACCGGGGAGCTGTTTTTT. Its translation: CASSLTGRGHTGELFF.

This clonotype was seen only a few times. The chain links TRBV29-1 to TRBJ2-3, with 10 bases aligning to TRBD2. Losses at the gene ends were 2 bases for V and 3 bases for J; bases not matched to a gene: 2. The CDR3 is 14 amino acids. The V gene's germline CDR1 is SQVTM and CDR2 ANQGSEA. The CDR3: CSVELAGVTDTQYF. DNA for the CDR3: TGCAGCGTTGAACTAGCGGGAGTTACAGATACGCAGTATTTT.

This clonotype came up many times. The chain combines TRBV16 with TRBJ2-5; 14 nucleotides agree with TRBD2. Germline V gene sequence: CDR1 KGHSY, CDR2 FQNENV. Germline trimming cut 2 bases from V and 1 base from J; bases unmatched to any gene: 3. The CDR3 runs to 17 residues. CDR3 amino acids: CASSQGTSGGTQETQYF. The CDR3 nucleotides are TGTGCCAGCAGCCAAGGGACTAGCGGGGGCACCCAAGAGACCCAGTACTTC.

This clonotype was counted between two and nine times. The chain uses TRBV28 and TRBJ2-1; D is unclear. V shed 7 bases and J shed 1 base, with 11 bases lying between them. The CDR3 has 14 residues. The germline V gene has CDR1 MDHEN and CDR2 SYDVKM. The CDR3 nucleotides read TGTGCCAGCACGTTGGCAGAATCCTACAATGAGCAGTTCTTC. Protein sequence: CASTLAESYNEQFF.